Below are 20 T cell receptor beta chains sequenced from a single sample in a study of CD4 T cells in relation to SARS-CoV-2 and coronaviruses. Here immunoSEQ multiplex PCR was the method, and the copy in TCRdb shows in-frame clones only, minus some. The sample carries fewer than 25,000 clones, roughly four fifths recorded once. Unexposed donor CD4+ T cells date from 2011-2018, before the COVID-19 pandemic. The cells were cultured for about 10 days before CD4+ T cells were isolated. No antigen is known for these receptors. The sample comprised CD4+ T cells from PBMCs, cultured in vitro. The origin of the receptors is a human donor in good health.

The chain combines TRBV5-1 with TRBJ2-7; a weak D match, TRBD1 (6 bases). CDR3 length equals 14 residues. The V and J ends lost 1 base and 3 bases respectively, with 11 bases between them. From germline, CDR1 is SGHRS and CDR2 YFSETQ. This CDR3 reads CASSLNRANYEQYF. CDR3 coding DNA: TGCGCCAGCAGCTTGAACAGGGCTAACTACGAGCAGTACTTC.

This clone was counted between two and nine times. The chain has TRBV9 and TRBJ2-5; TRBD1 matches 11 bases. The CDR3 is 16 residues long. The junction had 6 bases not matched to a gene; V was cut back by 4 bases and J by 1 base. Germline V CDR1 and CDR2: SGDLS, YYNGEE. Written as DNA, the CDR3 is TGTGCCAGCAGCCGCGGGACAGGGGGGACCCAAGAGACCCAGTACTTC. It specifies CASSRGTGGTQETQYF. The full variable domain, completed using reference TRBV9 and TRBJ2-5, is DSGVTQTPKHLITATGQRVTLRCSPRSGDLSVYWYQQSLDQGLQFLIQYYNGEERAKGNILERFSAQQFPDLHSELNLSSLELGDSALYFCASSRGTGGTQETQYFGPGTRLLVL.

This rearrangement joins TRBV7-3 to TRBJ2-2, with a weak D call TRBD1 (6 bases). The CDR3 is made up of 16 amino acids. Trimming took off 5 bases at V and 4 bases at J, with 17 bases between the two ends. Germline lookup yields CDR1 SGHTA and CDR2 FQGTGA. CDR3 residues: CASSPRSGRGTGELFF. CDR3 in DNA: TGTGCCAGCAGCCCCAGGAGCGGCAGGGGCACCGGGGAGCTGTTTTTT. The variable domain in full, completed from reference TRBV7-3 and TRBJ2-2, reads GAGVSQTPSNKVTEKGKYVELRCDPISGHTALYWYRQSLGQGPEFLIYFQGTGAADDSGLPNDRFFAVRPEGSVSTLKIQRTERGDSAVYLCASSPRSGRGTGELFFGEGSRLTVL.

This clone was seen once. This sequence joins TRBV3-1 (or the pseudogene TRBV3-2) and TRBJ2-5; TRBD2 matches at 8 bases. V lost 4 bases and J lost 5; bases outside the gene matches: 9. The CDR3 sequence is 15 residues long. The germline CDR1 and CDR2 sequences are LGHDT and YNNKEL (reference sequence). The CDR3 loop reads CASSLRSGGGETQYF. CDR3 sequence (DNA): TGTGCCAGCAGCCTCCGCTCGGGAGGGGGGGAGACCCAGTACTTC.

V gene TRBV7-2 combines with J gene TRBJ1-5; no clear D gene. Trimming removed 4 bases from V and 2 bases from J, with 6 bases in between. This CDR3 has 13 amino acids. CDR1 and CDR2 (germline): SGHTA, FQGNSA. The CDR3 spells CASSYQGNQPQHF. DNA for the CDR3: TGTGCCAGCAGCTACCAGGGCAATCAGCCCCAGCATTTT.

This clone occurred once. The chain recombines TRBV10-3 with TRBJ1-6, with D maybe TRBD1 (6 bases). The CDR3 runs 13 residues. The germline V and J ends were trimmed by 6 bases and 5 bases, with 8 bases remaining between them. Germline V CDR1 and CDR2: ENHRY, SYGVKD. In DNA form, the CDR3 reads TGTGCCATCAGGGACAGCAATAATTCACCCCTCCACTTT. This codes for CAIRDSNNSPLHF.

The gene calls are TRBV19 and TRBJ1-1, with a possible D match to TRBD1 (6 bases). CDR3 length equals 15 residues. Trimming removed 10 bases at V and 1 base at J, with 19 bases between. Per the germline V gene, CDR1 is LNHDA and CDR2 is SQIVND (reference sequence). CDR3 protein: CATRRRGAKNTEAFF. The CDR3, as DNA: TGTGCCACCAGACGTCGGGGGGCGAAGAACACTGAAGCTTTCTTT.

The genes are TRBV6-2 or TRBV6-3 and TRBJ1-6, with 9 bases that match TRBD1. CDR3 size: 15 residues. The germline gives CDR1 MNHEY, CDR2 SVGEGT. The ends lost 6 bases at V and 9 bases at J; junction bases unmatched: 9. CDR3: CASSRTGGIGSPLHF. DNA of the CDR3: TGTGCCAGCAGCCGTACAGGGGGCATTGGTTCACCCCTCCACTTT.

This sequence joins TRBV3-1 (or the pseudogene TRBV3-2) and TRBJ2-5; 10 nucleotides agree with TRBD2. Germline-derived CDR1 and CDR2 are LGHDT and YNNKEL (reference sequence). CDR3 size: 19 residues. V dropped 0 bases and J dropped 9; count of bases not matched to a gene: 19. This chain's CDR3 is CASSQDKVSSGGPTLAQYF. The CDR3 DNA reads as TGTGCCAGCAGCCAAGATAAAGTGTCTAGCGGGGGCCCAACGCTGGCCCAGTACTTC.

The rearrangement joins TRBV29-1 to TRBJ2-3; D unclear. V was clipped by 6 bases and J by 3 bases, with 16 bases between them. Germline V gene data show CDR1 as SQVTM and CDR2 as ANQGSEA. The CDR3 is 14 amino acids. This CDR3 is CSVDPIGFTDTQYF. Written as DNA, the CDR3 is TGCAGCGTAGACCCTATAGGATTTACAGATACGCAGTATTTT.

This sequence joins TRBV18 and TRBJ2-4; D gene ambiguous. CDR1 is KGHSH and CDR2 is LQKENI in the germline V gene. The CDR3 runs 16 residues. Trimming took off 3 bases at V and 0 bases at J, with 12 bases between the two ends. CDR3: CASSPTVTLAKNIQYF. CDR3 bases: TGTGCCAGCTCACCTACAGTAACACTAGCCAAAAACATTCAGTACTTC.

CDR3: CASSYSNWGSGELFF. In DNA, the CDR3 is TGTGCCAGCAGTTACTCGAATTGGGGTTCCGGGGAGCTGTTTTTT. The V call is TRBV6-5, the J call TRBJ2-2; D unclear. The CDR3 is 15 residues long. The V end lost 0 bases, the J end lost 6 bases, and 11 bases lay between the germline ends. Germline CDR1 and CDR2: MNHEY and SVGAGI.

The chain has TRBV5-6 and TRBJ1-4, with 7 bases identical to TRBD1. Germline CDR1 SGHDT, CDR2 YYEEEE. V was pared by 0 bases and J by 1 base, with 0 bases of the junction left unmatched. The CDR3 has 15 residues. CDR3 protein: CASSLGQGTNEKLFF. CDR3 nucleotide sequence: TGTGCCAGCAGCTTGGGACAGGGAACTAATGAAAAACTGTTTTTT.

The sample holds one count of this clone. The CDR3 DNA is TGCGCCAGCAGCCAAGACACGGGAGGGCCCTCCAATGAGCAGTTCTTC. Its translation is CASSQDTGGPSNEQFF. V and J are TRBV4-1 and TRBJ2-1; 8 positions match TRBD2. This CDR3 comprises 16 residues. Germline loops: CDR1 MGHRA, CDR2 YSYEKL. V lost 0 bases, J lost 6 bases, and 7 bases stayed unmatched.

A single count supports this clone. V is TRBV19 and J is TRBJ1-1; a possible D gene is TRBD1 (6 bases). Germline V gene lookup returns CDR1 LNHDA and CDR2 SQIVND (reference sequence). V lost 5 bases and J lost 10, with 23 bases in between. The CDR3 runs 15 residues. For the CDR3, the DNA is TGTGCCAGTAGTCGGACGGGAACAGGGCTAGAACGAGCTTTCTTT. Encoded protein: CASSRTGTGLERAFF. Full variable domain (outside the CDR3, taken from reference TRBV19 and TRBJ1-1): DGGITQSPKYLFRKEGQNVTLSCEQNLNHDAMYWYRQDPGQGLRLIYYSQIVNDFQKGDIAEGYSVSREKKESFPLTVTSAQKNPTAFYLCASSRTGTGLERAFFGQGTRLTVV.

The genes are TRBV6-1 and TRBJ2-7; TRBD2 agrees at 7 bases. The germline V gene encodes CDR1 MNHNS and CDR2 SASEGT. V was clipped by 2 bases and J by 6 bases; unmatched bases: 7. This CDR3 has 14 residues. Here the CDR3 DNA reads TGTGCCAGCAGTGAACAGTCTAGCGGCCTCGAGCAGTACTTC. This gives the protein CASSEQSSGLEQYF.

Here the CDR3 reads CATGRGQPSSGANVLTF. For the CDR3, the DNA is TGTGCCACCGGTCGGGGACAGCCATCCTCTGGGGCCAACGTCCTGACTTTC. This chain links TRBV10-3 with TRBJ2-6, with 7 bases identical to TRBD1. V shed 10 bases and J 0 bases; nucleotides not matched to a gene: 12. This CDR3 spans 17 amino acids. Germline values: CDR1 ENHRY, CDR2 SYGVKD.

The chain is built from TRBV30 and TRBJ2-2; TRBD2 matches 7 bases. Germline CDR1 GTSNPN, CDR2 SVGIG (reference sequence). The CDR3 is 14 residues long. J was trimmed by 4 bases and V by 4 bases; bases with no gene match: 6. Here the CDR3 DNA reads TGTGCCTGGATGGCGGGAGTTAGCACCGGGGAGCTGTTTTTT. This translates into CAWMAGVSTGELFF.

The J gene is TRBJ1-5, the V gene TRBV3-1 (or the pseudogene TRBV3-2), with D tentatively TRBD1 (6 bases). The CDR3 totals 13 residues. Between the trimmed V and J ends, which lost 8 bases and 4 bases, there was a span of 12 bases. Germline values: CDR1 LGHDT, CDR2 YNNKEL (reference sequence). The chain's CDR3 is CASGGRYNQPQHF. CDR3 coding DNA: TGTGCCAGCGGGGGCAGGTATAATCAGCCCCAGCATTTT.

This clone was seen only once. The chain has TRBV6-5 and TRBJ1-5; weak D call: TRBD1 (6 bases). Germline V lookup: CDR1 MNHEY, CDR2 SVGAGI. The V and J ends lost 0 bases and 4 bases respectively, with 13 bases between them. The CDR3 covers 16 residues. CDR3 sequence reads: CASSYSFRGRNQPQHF. Here the CDR3 DNA reads TGTGCCAGCAGTTACTCCTTCAGGGGCAGAAATCAGCCCCAGCATTTT.